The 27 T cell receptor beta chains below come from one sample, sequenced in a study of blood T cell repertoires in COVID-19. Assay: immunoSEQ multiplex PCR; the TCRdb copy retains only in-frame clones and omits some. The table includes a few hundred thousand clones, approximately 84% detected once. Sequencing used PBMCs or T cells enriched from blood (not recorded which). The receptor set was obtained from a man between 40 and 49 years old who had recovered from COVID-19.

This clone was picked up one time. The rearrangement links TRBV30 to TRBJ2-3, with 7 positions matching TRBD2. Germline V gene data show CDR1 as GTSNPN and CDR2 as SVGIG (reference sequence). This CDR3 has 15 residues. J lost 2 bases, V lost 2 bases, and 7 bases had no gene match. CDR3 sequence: CAWSLEGGITDTQYF. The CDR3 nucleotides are TGTGCCTGGAGTCTAGAGGGAGGGATCACAGATACGCAGTATTTT. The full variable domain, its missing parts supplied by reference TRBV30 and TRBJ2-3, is SQTIHQWPATLVQPVGSPLSLECTVEGTSNPNLYWYRQAAGRGLQLLFYSVGIGQISSEVPQNLSASRPQDRQFILSSKKLLLSDSGFYLCAWSLEGGITDTQYFGPGTRLTVL.

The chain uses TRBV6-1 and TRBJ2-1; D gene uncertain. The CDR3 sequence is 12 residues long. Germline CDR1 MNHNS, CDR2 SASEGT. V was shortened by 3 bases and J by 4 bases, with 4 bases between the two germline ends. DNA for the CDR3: TGTGCCAGCAGTGAGACATACAATGAGCAGTTCTTC. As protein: CASSETYNEQFF.

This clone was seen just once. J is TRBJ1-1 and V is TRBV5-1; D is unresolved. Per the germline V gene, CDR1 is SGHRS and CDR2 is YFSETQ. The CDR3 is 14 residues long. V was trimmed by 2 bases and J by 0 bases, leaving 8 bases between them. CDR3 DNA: TGCGCCAGCAGCTTAGGCAGCGTGAACACTGAAGCTTTCTTT. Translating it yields CASSLGSVNTEAFF.

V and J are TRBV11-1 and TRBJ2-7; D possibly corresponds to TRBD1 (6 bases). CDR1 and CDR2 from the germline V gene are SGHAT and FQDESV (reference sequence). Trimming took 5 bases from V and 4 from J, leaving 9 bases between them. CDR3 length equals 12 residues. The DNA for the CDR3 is TGTGCCAGCAGCCCACAGGGTTACGAGCAGTACTTC. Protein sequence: CASSPQGYEQYF.

The CDR3 coding sequence is TGTGCCATCAGTGCCGCAACTAGCGAGCAAGAGACCCAGTACTTC. Its protein is CAISAATSEQETQYF. The chain has TRBV10-3 and TRBJ2-5; 7 bases map to TRBD2. V lost 4 bases to trimming and J lost 2 bases; unmatched junction nucleotides: 7. Per the germline V gene, CDR1 is ENHRY and CDR2 is SYGVKD. This CDR3 contains 15 residues.

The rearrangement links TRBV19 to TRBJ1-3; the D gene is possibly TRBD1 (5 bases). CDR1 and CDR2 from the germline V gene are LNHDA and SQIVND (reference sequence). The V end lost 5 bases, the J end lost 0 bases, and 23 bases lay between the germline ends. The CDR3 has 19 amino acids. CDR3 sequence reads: CASSFPPGSLRRSGNTIYF. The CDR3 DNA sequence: TGTGCCAGTAGTTTCCCGCCAGGGTCTTTACGGCGCTCTGGAAACACCATATATTTT.

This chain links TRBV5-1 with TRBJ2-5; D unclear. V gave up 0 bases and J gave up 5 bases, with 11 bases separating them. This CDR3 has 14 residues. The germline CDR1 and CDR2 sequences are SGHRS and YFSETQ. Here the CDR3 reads CASSLGAVSETQYF. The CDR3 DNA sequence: TGCGCCAGCAGCTTGGGCGCCGTAAGCGAGACCCAGTACTTC.

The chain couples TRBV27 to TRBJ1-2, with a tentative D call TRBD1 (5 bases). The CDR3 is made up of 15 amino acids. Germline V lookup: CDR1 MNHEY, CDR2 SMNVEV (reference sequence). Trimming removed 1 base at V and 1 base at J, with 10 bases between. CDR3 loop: CASSLFGGINYGYTF. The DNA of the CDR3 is TGTGCCAGCAGTTTATTCGGGGGGATTAACTATGGCTACACCTTC.

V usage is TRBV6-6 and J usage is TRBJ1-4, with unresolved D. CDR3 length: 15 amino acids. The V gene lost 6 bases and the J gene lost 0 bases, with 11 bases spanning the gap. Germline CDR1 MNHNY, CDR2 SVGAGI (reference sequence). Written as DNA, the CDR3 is TGTGCCAGCAGCAACGCGAGGGCAACTAATGAAAAACTGTTTTTT. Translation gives CASSNARATNEKLFF.

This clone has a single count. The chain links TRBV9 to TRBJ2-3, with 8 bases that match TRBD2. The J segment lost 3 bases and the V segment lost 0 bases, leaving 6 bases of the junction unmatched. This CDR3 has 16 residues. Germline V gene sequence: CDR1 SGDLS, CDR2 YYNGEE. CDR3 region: CASSVVYGGGTDTQYF. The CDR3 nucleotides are TGTGCCAGCAGCGTAGTTTACGGGGGGGGAACAGATACGCAGTATTTT. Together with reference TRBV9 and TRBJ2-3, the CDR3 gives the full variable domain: DSGVTQTPKHLITATGQRVTLRCSPRSGDLSVYWYQQSLDQGLQFLIQYYNGEERAKGNILERFSAQQFPDLHSELNLSSLELGDSALYFCASSVVYGGGTDTQYFGPGTRLTVL.

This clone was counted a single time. The CDR3 reads CATSIDRDRGEGYTF. As DNA, the CDR3 is TGTGCCACCAGTATCGACCGGGACAGGGGTGAGGGCTACACCTTC. The rearrangement links TRBV15 to TRBJ1-2, with TRBD1 matching 10 bases. The length of the CDR3 is 15 residues. The trim removed 6 bases at V and 8 bases at J, leaving 12 bases unmatched. CDR1 LNHNV and CDR2 YYDKDF come from the germline V gene (reference sequence).

The CDR3 loop reads CAWSVRYYRVNTEAFF. In DNA, the CDR3 is TGTGCCTGGAGTGTCCGATACTACAGGGTGAACACTGAAGCTTTCTTT. The rearrangement joins TRBV30 to TRBJ1-1; TRBD1 is a possible D gene (6 bases). The V and J ends lost 0 bases and 0 bases respectively, with 14 bases between them. There are 16 residues in the CDR3. Germline loops: CDR1 GTSNPN, CDR2 SVGIG (reference sequence).

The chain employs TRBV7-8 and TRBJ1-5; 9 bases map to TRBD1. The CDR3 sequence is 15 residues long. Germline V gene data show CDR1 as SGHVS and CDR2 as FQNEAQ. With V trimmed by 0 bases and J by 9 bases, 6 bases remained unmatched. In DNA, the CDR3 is TGTGCCAGCAGCTTAGCGGACAGGGGATTCGCGCCCCAGCATTTT. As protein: CASSLADRGFAPQHF. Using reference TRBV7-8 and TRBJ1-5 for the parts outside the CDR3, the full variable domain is GAGVSQSPRYKVAKRGQDVALRCDPISGHVSLFWYQQALGQGPEFLTYFQNEAQLDKSGLPSDRFFAERPEGSVSTLKIQRTQQEDSAVYLCASSLADRGFAPQHFGDGTRLSIL.

The chain's CDR3 is CASSSQLAGDFYEQYF. The CDR3 nucleotides read TGTGCCAGCAGTTCCCAACTAGCGGGAGATTTCTACGAGCAGTACTTC. The rearrangement uses TRBV27 and TRBJ2-7; TRBD2 matches at 11 bases. V lost 4 bases and J lost 3; bases outside the gene matches: 8. The CDR3 length is 16 residues. The germline V gene has CDR1 MNHEY and CDR2 SMNVEV (reference sequence).

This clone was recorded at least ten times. CDR3 coding DNA: TGTGCCAGTAGTAAGGACGGGACTCTACCCGGTAATGAGCAGTTCTTC. This gives the protein CASSKDGTLPGNEQFF. V usage is TRBV19 and J usage is TRBJ2-1, with D tentatively TRBD2 (6 bases). The V end was cut by 4 bases, the J end by 7 bases, with 20 bases between. There are 16 residues in the CDR3. CDR1 LNHDA and CDR2 SQIVND come from the germline V gene (reference sequence).

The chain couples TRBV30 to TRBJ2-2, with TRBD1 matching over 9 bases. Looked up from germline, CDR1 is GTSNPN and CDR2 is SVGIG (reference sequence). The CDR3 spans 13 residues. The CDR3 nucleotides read TGTGCAACCCCCGGGACAGGGACCGGGGAGCTGTTTTTT. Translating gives CATPGTGTGELFF. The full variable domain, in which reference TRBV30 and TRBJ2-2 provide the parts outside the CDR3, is SQTIHQWPATLVQPVGSPLSLECTVEGTSNPNLYWYRQAAGRGLQLLFYSVGIGQISSEVPQNLSASRPQDRQFILSSKKLLLSDSGFYLCATPGTGTGELFFGEGSRLTVL.

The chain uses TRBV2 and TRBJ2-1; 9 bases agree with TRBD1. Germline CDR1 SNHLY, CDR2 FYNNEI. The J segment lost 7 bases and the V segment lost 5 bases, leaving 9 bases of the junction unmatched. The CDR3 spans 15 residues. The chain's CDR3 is CASSTADRGGNEQFF. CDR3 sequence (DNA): TGTGCCAGCAGTACGGCCGACAGGGGGGGGAATGAGCAGTTCTTC. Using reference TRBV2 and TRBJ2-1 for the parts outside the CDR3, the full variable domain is EPEVTQTPSHQVTQMGQEVILRCVPISNHLYFYWYRQILGQKVEFLVSFYNNEISEKSEIFDDQFSVERPDGSNFTLKIRSTKLEDSAMYFCASSTADRGGNEQFFGPGTRLTVL.

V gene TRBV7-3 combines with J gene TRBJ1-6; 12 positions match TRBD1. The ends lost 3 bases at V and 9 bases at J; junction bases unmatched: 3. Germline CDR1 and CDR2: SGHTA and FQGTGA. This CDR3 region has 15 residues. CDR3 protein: CASSLMGQGASPLHF. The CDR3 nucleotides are TGTGCCAGCAGCTTGATGGGACAGGGGGCTTCACCCCTCCACTTT.

The CDR3 loop is CASSQPRRGRNTEAFF. The CDR3 coding sequence is TGCGCCAGCAGCCAACCCCGCAGGGGCAGAAACACTGAAGCTTTCTTT. This chain connects TRBV4-1 to TRBJ1-1, with a possible D match to TRBD1 (6 bases). Germline CDR1 reads MGHRA; CDR2 reads YSYEKL. The CDR3 runs to 16 residues. Trimming cost V 2 bases and J 2 bases, with 15 bases left between them.

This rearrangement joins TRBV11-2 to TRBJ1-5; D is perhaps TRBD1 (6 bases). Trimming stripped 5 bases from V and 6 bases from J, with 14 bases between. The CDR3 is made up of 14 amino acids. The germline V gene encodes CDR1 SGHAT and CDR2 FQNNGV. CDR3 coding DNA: TGTGCCAGCAGCCCTGACAGGTTCGGTCAGCCCCAGCATTTT. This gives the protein CASSPDRFGQPQHF.

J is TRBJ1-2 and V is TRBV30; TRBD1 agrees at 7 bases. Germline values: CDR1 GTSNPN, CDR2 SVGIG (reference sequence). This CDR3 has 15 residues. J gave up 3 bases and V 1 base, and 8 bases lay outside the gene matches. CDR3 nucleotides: TGTGCCTGGAGTGCTGACAGGGTCGGGGACTATGGCTACACCTTC. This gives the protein CAWSADRVGDYGYTF.

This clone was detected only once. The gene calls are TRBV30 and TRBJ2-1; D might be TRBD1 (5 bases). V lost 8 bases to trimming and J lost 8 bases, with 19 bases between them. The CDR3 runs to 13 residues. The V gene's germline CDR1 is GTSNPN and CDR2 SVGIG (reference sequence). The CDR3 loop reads CAHQPPDRYEQFF. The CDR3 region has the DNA TGTGCCCACCAACCCCCCGACAGATATGAGCAGTTCTTC.

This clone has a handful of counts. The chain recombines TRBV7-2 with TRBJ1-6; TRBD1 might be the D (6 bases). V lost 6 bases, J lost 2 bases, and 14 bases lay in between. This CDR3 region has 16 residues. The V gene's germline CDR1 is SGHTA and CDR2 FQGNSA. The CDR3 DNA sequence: TGTGCCAGCAGTACAGGGATTATCCCCTATAATTCACCCCTCCACTTT. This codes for CASSTGIIPYNSPLHF.

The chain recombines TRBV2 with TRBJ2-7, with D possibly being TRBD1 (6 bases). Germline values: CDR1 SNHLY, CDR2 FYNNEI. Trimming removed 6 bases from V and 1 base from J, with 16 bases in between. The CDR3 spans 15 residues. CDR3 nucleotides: TGTGCCAGCAGCGAAAGATTACAGGGATCCTACGAGCAGTACTTC. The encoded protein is CASSERLQGSYEQYF.

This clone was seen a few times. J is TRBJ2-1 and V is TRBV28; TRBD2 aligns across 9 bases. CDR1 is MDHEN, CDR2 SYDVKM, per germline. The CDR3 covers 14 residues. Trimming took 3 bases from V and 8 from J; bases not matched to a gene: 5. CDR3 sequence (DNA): TGTGCCAGCAGTTTGCCTAGCGGGATTGATGAGCAGTTCTTC. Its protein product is CASSLPSGIDEQFF.

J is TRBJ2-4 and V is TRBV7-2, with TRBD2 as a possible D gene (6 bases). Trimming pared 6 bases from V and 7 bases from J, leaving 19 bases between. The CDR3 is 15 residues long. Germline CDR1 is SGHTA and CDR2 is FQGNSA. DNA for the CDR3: TGTGCCAGCAGTCAGGGAGGTTTCTCCGGCAACATTCAGTACTTC. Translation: CASSQGGFSGNIQYF.

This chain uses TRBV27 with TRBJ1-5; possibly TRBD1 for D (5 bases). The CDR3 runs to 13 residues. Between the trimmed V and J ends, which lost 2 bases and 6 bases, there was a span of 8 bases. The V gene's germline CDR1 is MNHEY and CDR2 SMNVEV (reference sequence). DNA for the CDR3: TGTGCCAGCAGTTTAGCGGGACCTCAGCCCCAGCATTTT. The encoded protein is CASSLAGPQPQHF.